This passage covers 14 T cell receptor beta chains from one sample sequenced in a study of cytomegalovirus exposure and HLA in healthy donors. PCR employed 60 Vbeta and 13 Jbeta primers. Sequenced by immunoSEQ multiplex PCR; TCRdb stores in-frame clones only, minus some. This sample yields around 130,000 clones, of which around 72% are seen a single time; about 1.6% belongs to the top ten. Sequencing used PBMCs. These receptors were collected from a woman aged 18-30 years in good health and CMV-seronegative.

The gene calls are TRBV5-1 and TRBJ2-2; D is perhaps TRBD2 (5 bases). CDR1 and CDR2 (germline): SGHRS, YFSETQ. The length of the CDR3 is 16 residues. Trimming removed 0 bases at V and 3 bases at J, with 12 bases between. The CDR3 DNA reads as TGCGCCAGCAGCTTGGGACTAACGGACGACACCGGGGAGCTGTTTTTT. This codes for CASSLGLTDDTGELFF.

The gene calls are TRBV5-1 and TRBJ1-4, with 8 nucleotides matching TRBD1. Looked up from germline, CDR1 is SGHRS and CDR2 is YFSETQ. V lost 4 bases to trimming and J lost 2 bases; unmatched junction nucleotides: 7. The CDR3 extends over 16 amino acids. CDR3 region: CASSLSGQGTNEKLFF. CDR3 DNA: TGCGCCAGCAGCCTCTCCGGACAGGGTACTAATGAAAAACTGTTTTTT.

This chain uses TRBV30 with TRBJ2-3, with a possible D match to TRBD2 (5 bases). V was pared by 4 bases and J by 0 bases, with 11 bases between. In germline, CDR1 is GTSNPN, CDR2 SVGIG (reference sequence). The CDR3 runs 14 residues. In DNA form, the CDR3 reads TGTGCCTGGAAGGCGGGTACTAGCACAGATACGCAGTATTTT. Translation: CAWKAGTSTDTQYF.

The chain couples TRBV6-6 to TRBJ2-2; weak D call: TRBD2 (6 bases). Looked up from germline, CDR1 is MNHNY and CDR2 is SVGAGI (reference sequence). This CDR3 has 14 amino acids. The V end lost 0 bases, the J end lost 7 bases, and 9 bases lay between the germline ends. This CDR3 is CASSYSGRDGELFF. The CDR3 coding sequence is TGTGCCAGCAGTTACTCCGGGCGGGACGGGGAGCTGTTTTTT.

The chain carries TRBV29-1 and TRBJ1-2; 7 nucleotides align to TRBD1. Germline lookup yields CDR1 SQVTM and CDR2 ANQGSEA. CDR3 length equals 12 residues. The V segment lost 6 bases and the J segment 12 bases; nucleotides outside the gene matches: 13. CDR3 loop: CSVVKTGIENTF. In nucleotides, the CDR3 is TGCAGCGTCGTAAAGACAGGGATTGAAAACACCTTC.

The gene calls are TRBV23-1 and TRBJ1-5; D may be TRBD1 (5 bases). TRBV23-1 is annotated as an ORF whose role is uncertain. The CDR3 is 16 residues long. Trimming shortened V by 2 bases and J by 6 bases, and 17 bases separated the two germline ends. This chain's CDR3 is CASSQRVEGPVQPQHF. The CDR3 nucleotides read TGCGCCAGCAGTCAACGCGTGGAGGGGCCGGTTCAGCCCCAGCATTTT.

The chain uses TRBV6-1 and TRBJ2-1; D remains unclear. Germline assignment: CDR1 MNHNS and CDR2 SASEGT. V lost 2 bases to trimming and J lost 0 bases, with 11 bases between them. CDR3 length equals 16 residues. The CDR3 spells CASSELDVNSYNEQFF. The CDR3 DNA is TGTGCCAGCAGTGAACTAGATGTCAACTCCTACAATGAGCAGTTCTTC.

V and J are TRBV5-4 and TRBJ1-2; D may be TRBD1 (5 bases). Germline loops: CDR1 SGHNT, CDR2 YYREEE (reference sequence). The length of the CDR3 is 16 residues. Trimming pared 4 bases from V and 6 bases from J, leaving 22 bases between. This CDR3 reads CASSIGQIGEVHGYTF. CDR3 nucleotide sequence: TGTGCCAGCAGCATCGGACAAATCGGAGAGGTCCATGGCTACACCTTC.

The chain combines TRBV5-6 with TRBJ1-5; perhaps TRBD1 as D (5 bases). V was pared by 4 bases and J by 2 bases, with 13 bases between. The CDR3 runs 15 residues. Germline assignment: CDR1 SGHDT and CDR2 YYEEEE. CDR3: CASSPTGGGNQPQHF. CDR3 coding DNA: TGTGCCAGCAGCCCGACTGGGGGGGGCAATCAGCCCCAGCATTTT.

The CDR3 reads CASSRGPSGANVLTF. CDR3 in DNA: TGTGCCAGCTCTAGGGGGCCATCTGGGGCCAACGTCCTGACTTTC. This chain links TRBV18 with TRBJ2-6; 7 positions agree with TRBD1. CDR3 length equals 15 residues. Germline V CDR1 and CDR2: KGHSH, LQKENI. The J segment lost 1 base and the V segment lost 6 bases, leaving 3 bases of the junction unmatched.

In its sample, this clone was seen a few times. The V gene is TRBV5-5, the J gene TRBJ1-1; 7 bases map to TRBD1. Germline V gene sequence: CDR1 SGHKS, CDR2 YYEKEE (reference sequence). This CDR3 has 14 amino acids. V shed 4 bases, J shed 1 base, and the junction held 4 bases outside the gene matches. CDR3 sequence (DNA): TGTGCCAGCAGCCAGGGACAGCGGAACACTGAAGCTTTCTTT. It translates to CASSQGQRNTEAFF.

The chain is built from TRBV25-1 and TRBJ1-3; D may be TRBD1 (6 bases). The length of the CDR3 is 15 residues. Germline-derived CDR1 and CDR2 are MGHDK and SYGVNS. Trimming took 8 bases from V and 4 from J, leaving 18 bases between them. CDR3 loop: CASGSFTGNGNTIYF. The CDR3 DNA reads TGTGCCAGCGGGAGCTTTACAGGGAACGGAAACACCATATATTTT.

The rearrangement links TRBV5-1 to TRBJ2-1; 14 bases are shared with TRBD2. The CDR3 is 17 amino acids. Unmatched junction bases numbered 7, after V lost 2 bases and J lost 6 bases. CDR1 and CDR2 (germline): SGHRS, YFSETQ. In DNA form, the CDR3 reads TGCGCCAGCAGCTTTTACATGACTAGCGGGAGGGCCAATGAGCAGTTCTTC. It codes for CASSFYMTSGRANEQFF.

This clone was picked up one time. Other DNA sequences of this sample code for an identical CDR3. V is TRBV11-2 and J is TRBJ2-7; TRBD2 aligns across 7 bases. Trimming cost V 3 bases and J 0 bases; bases outside gene matches: 5. The CDR3 is made up of 15 amino acids. Germline CDR1 is SGHAT and CDR2 is FQNNGV. This CDR3 is CASSLEAGVSYEQYF. DNA for the CDR3: TGTGCCAGCAGCTTGGAGGCGGGAGTCTCCTACGAGCAGTACTTC. The variable domain in full, with the rest retrieved from reference TRBV11-2 and TRBJ2-7, is EAGVAQSPRYKIIEKRQSVAFWCNPISGHATLYWYQQILGQGPKLLIQFQNNGVVDDSQLPKDRFSAERLKGVDSTLKIQPAKLEDSAVYLCASSLEAGVSYEQYFGPGTRLTVT.